This T cell receptor beta chain was sequenced for a study of shared clonotypes between healthy human individuals. The CDR3 runs 13 residues. Per the germline V gene, CDR1 is MNHNS and CDR2 is SASEGT. Losses at the gene ends were 2 bases for V and 9 bases for J; bases not matched to a gene: 6. Original processing notes: Junction-only sequences without quality scores were provided by ImmunoSEQ, so filtering was different. TCRdb's copy holds only in-frame clones and misses some; the assay was immunoSEQ multiplex PCR. The V and J calls and clone size were taken over from that table, and D and trimming were inferred from the DNA. The sample consists of some 630,000 clones, roughly 95% of them appearing once. Terminally differentiated effector memory CD45RA+ cells were left out of the naive CD8 fraction, which was CD45RO-negative and positively selected for CCR7.

The sequencing sample was made of naive CD8+ T cells sorted from blood. This TCR derives from a woman aged 30 to 39 in good health. V gene TRBV6-1 combines with J gene TRBJ1-2; 7 positions agree with TRBD1. The CDR3: CASSELGDSRYTF. The CDR3 region has the DNA TGTGCCAGCAGTGAATTGGGGGACAGTCGCTACACCTTC.